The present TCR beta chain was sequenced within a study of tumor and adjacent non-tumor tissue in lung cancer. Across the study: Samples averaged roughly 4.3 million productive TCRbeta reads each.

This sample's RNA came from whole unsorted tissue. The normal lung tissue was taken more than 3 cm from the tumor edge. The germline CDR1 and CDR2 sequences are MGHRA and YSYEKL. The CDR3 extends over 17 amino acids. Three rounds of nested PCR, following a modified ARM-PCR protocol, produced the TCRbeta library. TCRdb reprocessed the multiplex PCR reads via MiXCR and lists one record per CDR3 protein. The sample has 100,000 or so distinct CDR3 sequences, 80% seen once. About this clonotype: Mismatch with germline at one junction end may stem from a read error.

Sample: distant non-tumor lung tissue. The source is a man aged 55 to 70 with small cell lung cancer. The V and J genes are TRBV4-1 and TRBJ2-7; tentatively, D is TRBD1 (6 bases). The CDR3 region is CTSSQAMRGTDSYDQYF. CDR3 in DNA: TGCACCAGCAGCCAAGCCATGAGGGGGACGGACTCCTACGACCAGTACTTC.